What follows are 14 T cell receptor beta chains derived from one specimen sequenced in a study of response to subunit inactivated influenza vaccine. MiXCR, run by TCRdb on the RT-PCR reads, gives a single entry per CDR3 protein. The repertoire holds about 530,000 distinct CDR3 sequences, with 10% to 15% as singletons. The sample here was PBMCs from blood, taken roughly 46 days after vaccination. These receptors were obtained from a man aged 50 to 60 who received an inactivated influenza vaccine.

This clonotype was seen more than once but under ten times. The chain is built from TRBV7-2 and TRBJ2-5; TRBD1 is a possible D gene (6 bases). The CDR3 covers 13 residues. V was trimmed by 3 bases and J by 6 bases, leaving 11 bases between them. CDR1 and CDR2 from the germline V gene are SGHTA and FQGNSA. The CDR3 sequence: CASSFPGVKTQYF. CDR3 bases: TGTGCCAGCAGCTTTCCAGGGGTAAAGACCCAGTACTTC.

This chain links TRBV7-2 with TRBJ2-3; 10 positions match TRBD2. From germline, CDR1 is SGHTA and CDR2 FQGNSA. CDR3 length: 16 residues. The ends lost 4 bases at V and 1 base at J; junction bases unmatched: 5. CDR3 coding DNA: TGTGCCAGCAGCTCCCAGCGGGGGGGAGGCACAGATACGCAGTATTTT. Amino acid sequence: CASSSQRGGGTDTQYF.

This clonotype was counted only a few times. The rearrangement uses TRBV29-1 and TRBJ2-1; D possibly corresponds to TRBD2 (6 bases). This CDR3 contains 12 residues. V was pared by 6 bases and J by 10 bases, with 16 bases between. Germline values: CDR1 SQVTM, CDR2 ANQGSEA. CDR3 nucleotides: TGCAGCGTACTAGCCCTGGGAATAGAGCAGTTCTTC. Residues: CSVLALGIEQFF.

This clonotype was found a few times. The chain couples TRBV7-2 to TRBJ2-2; perhaps D is TRBD1 or TRBD2 (5 bases each). The CDR3 contains 15 residues. V dropped 6 bases and J dropped 2 bases, with 13 bases sitting between them. Germline V CDR1 and CDR2: SGHTA, FQGNSA. CDR3 loop: CASRGRDHNTGELFF. The CDR3 DNA is TGTGCCAGCAGGGGTCGGGACCATAACACCGGGGAGCTGTTTTTT.

In this sample, this clonotype turned up a few times. The gene calls are TRBV29-1 and TRBJ1-2; D call uncertain. V lost 0 bases and J 2 bases, leaving 1 base between the germline ends. CDR1 is SQVTM and CDR2 is ANQGSEA in the germline V gene. There are 11 residues in the CDR3. The CDR3 loop reads CSVEENYGYTF. CDR3 coding DNA: TGCAGCGTTGAAGAAAACTATGGCTACACCTTC. Filled out from reference TRBV29-1 and TRBJ1-2, the complete variable domain reads SAVISQKPSRDICQRGTSLTIQCQVDSQVTMMFWYRQQPGQSLTLIATANQGSEATYESGFVIDKFPISRPNLTFSTLTVSNMSPEDSSIYLCSVEENYGYTFGSGTRLTVV.

The chain carries TRBV6-1 and TRBJ2-2; D gene uncertain. The germline V gene encodes CDR1 MNHNS and CDR2 SASEGT. V gave up 5 bases and J gave up 6 bases, with 10 bases separating them. This CDR3 spans 13 amino acids. The CDR3 nucleotides are TGTGCCAGCAGTCGGAAAGGCGCCGGGGAGCTGTTTTTT. Protein product: CASSRKGAGELFF.

This clonotype was observed a handful of times. The chain recombines TRBV7-2 with TRBJ2-1; TRBD2 aligns across 12 bases. CDR1 is SGHTA, CDR2 FQGNSA, per germline. The CDR3 is made up of 16 amino acids. Germline trimming cut 1 base from V and 9 bases from J; bases unmatched to any gene: 7. CDR3 sequence: CASSLVASGRAFEQFF. The CDR3 coding sequence is TGTGCCAGCAGCTTAGTGGCTAGCGGGAGGGCCTTTGAGCAGTTCTTC.

This rearrangement joins TRBV27 to TRBJ2-3; no firm D call. V was clipped by 3 bases and J by 4 bases, with 17 bases between them. Per germline, CDR1 MNHEY and CDR2 SMNVEV (reference sequence). The CDR3 extends over 16 amino acids. As DNA, the CDR3 is TGTGCCAGCAGTTTCCCGCCTGGCACACAAGCAGATACGCAGTATTTT. As protein: CASSFPPGTQADTQYF.

This clonotype has a count of ten or more. The rearrangement links TRBV4-3 to TRBJ2-7, with 7 bases lining up with TRBD2. CDR1 and CDR2 from the germline V gene are LGHNA and YSLEER. V was pared by 0 bases and J by 6 bases, with 5 bases of the junction left unmatched. The CDR3 is made up of 14 amino acids. For the CDR3, the DNA is TGCGCCAGCAGCCAAGATAGTTCGGGGGGCGAGCAGTACTTC. This translates into CASSQDSSGGEQYF.

This clonotype was seen repeatedly, ten times or more. The chain joins TRBV5-1 to TRBJ2-7; TRBD1 matches at 9 bases. The CDR3 has 15 residues. Germline V gene sequence: CDR1 SGHRS, CDR2 YFSETQ. The junction had 9 bases not matched to a gene; V was cut back by 3 bases and J by 5 bases. The CDR3 nucleotides are TGCGCCAGCAGCTCACCGGGACAGGGTGGACACGAGCAGTACTTC. Its translation: CASSSPGQGGHEQYF.

In this sample, this clonotype turned up many times. The chain links TRBV20-1 to TRBJ2-1; no definite D call. The CDR3 is made up of 16 amino acids. V was cut by 1 base and J by 0 bases, with 13 bases left in between. Germline CDR1 is DFQATT and CDR2 is SNEGSKA (reference sequence). DNA for the CDR3: TGCAGTGCTAGAGTTTTTAGGTCGAGCTCCTACAATGAGCAGTTCTTC. Its protein product is CSARVFRSSSYNEQFF.

This chain links TRBV20-1 with TRBJ2-5; tentatively, D is TRBD2 (7 bases). The CDR3 runs to 13 residues. Trimming took 4 bases from V and 5 from J, leaving 14 bases between them. Germline V gene data show CDR1 as DFQATT and CDR2 as SNEGSKA (reference sequence). The CDR3 protein is CSANRGARETQYF. The CDR3 coding sequence is TGCAGTGCTAACCGGGGGGCCAGGGAGACCCAGTACTTC.

The chain employs TRBV5-5 and TRBJ1-1, with D hard to call. CDR1 and CDR2 (germline): SGHKS, YYEKEE (reference sequence). The ends were cut back, 0 bases at V and 4 bases at J, with 7 bases in the middle. This CDR3 contains 13 residues. The CDR3 DNA reads TGTGCCAGCAGCTTGGAGAGGGTCACTGAAGCTTTCTTT. This sequence encodes CASSLERVTEAFF.

V gene TRBV15 combines with J gene TRBJ2-1, with 9 bases aligning to TRBD2. The CDR3 is 13 residues long. J lost 7 bases, V lost 6 bases, and 4 bases had no gene match. Germline V gives CDR1 LNHNV, CDR2 YYDKDF (reference sequence). The CDR3, as DNA: TGTGCCACCAGGCTAGCGGGAAGAAATGAGCAGTTCTTC. Amino acid sequence: CATRLAGRNEQFF.